The clone carrying this TCR beta chain has at least ten counts. Its specificity is unknown. Trimming shortened V by 3 bases and J by 0 bases, and 7 bases separated the two germline ends. CDR3 length: 13 residues. Germline V gives CDR1 DFQATT, CDR2 SNEGSKA (reference sequence). The sample belongs to a study of T cells after yellow fever vaccination. Template switching by 5'RACE produced TCR cDNA, adding a universal primer site and UMIs. TCRdb ran MiXCR on the 5' RACE reads and lists one entry per CDR3 protein. The sample shows a few hundred thousand distinct CDR3 sequences, about 4% of them seen only once. Study-level results: Post-booster samples contained most primary-vaccination clones (about 96% CD4, approximately 88% CD8). Abundant clonotypes (contaminants from the bulk population) could be present in FACS-sorted repertoires.

The sample consisted of PBMCs, taken 5 days after the yellow fever booster vaccination. The clonotype originates from a man aged 18 to 30 who received the YFV17D yellow fever vaccine. The chain combines TRBV20-1 with TRBJ2-3; D not certain. The CDR3 is CSASMDSTDTQYF. Written as DNA, the CDR3 is TGCAGTGCTAGTATGGACAGCACAGATACGCAGTATTTT.